This is a list of T cell receptor beta chains from one sample in a study of cytomegalovirus exposure and HLA in healthy donors. Sequencing was performed with immunoSEQ multiplex PCR; in TCRdb, only in-frame clones are kept and a portion is missing. Here the sample spans around 99,000 clones, more than 65% being singletons. Sample: PBMCs. The receptor set was obtained from a man aged 25 to 45 in good health and CMV-seronegative. Each CDR3 is given with its conserved first and last residue. Each record gives: J gene, D gene, V gene, clone size, CDR3 protein, CDR3 DNA. D genes are given only for firm matches. Expanded clones are given a class, and other clones once, few, many or no size at all.

TRBJ2-1	-	TRBV9	-	CASSQSMVEQFF	TGTGCCAGCAGCCAATCTATGGTCGAGCAGTTCTTC
TRBJ2-5	-	TRBV5-8	-	CASSQLEWSVQETQYF	TGTGCCAGCAGCCAATTGGAGTGGTCAGTCCAAGAGACCCAGTACTTC
TRBJ2-7	TRBD1	TRBV29-1	-	CSVLGTGGYEQYF	TGCAGCGTTCTCGGGACAGGGGGCTACGAGCAGTACTTC
TRBJ2-5	TRBD2	TRBV6-5	-	CASSHLAGGQETQYF	TGTGCCAGCAGCCATTTAGCGGGGGGGCAAGAGACCCAGTACTTC
TRBJ1-1	-	TRBV29-1	-	CSVGRGTEAFF	TGCAGCGTGGGGAGGGGTACTGAAGCTTTCTTT
TRBJ1-6	-	TRBV5-5	-	CASSPSLSGSPLHF	TGTGCCAGCAGCCCCTCCCTGAGCGGTTCACCCCTCCACTTT
TRBJ1-2	TRBD1	TRBV27	-	CASSLVSGGRGYTF	TGTGCCAGCAGTTTGGTGTCAGGGGGTCGCGGCTACACCTTC
TRBJ1-2	-	TRBV29-1	once	CSVVMGPLSDGYTF	TGCAGCGTTGTTATGGGGCCCCTGTCCGATGGCTACACCTTC
TRBJ1-5	-	TRBV2	once	CASSDYGGGNQPQHF	TGTGCCAGCAGTGATTATGGGGGCGGTAATCAGCCCCAGCATTTT
TRBJ2-1	TRBD1	TRBV19	-	CASQGATGLYNEQFF	TGTGCCAGCCAGGGGGCGACGGGACTCTACAATGAGCAGTTCTTC
TRBJ1-2	-	TRBV29-1	-	CSVPRVDYGYTF	TGCAGCGTACCCAGGGTCGACTATGGCTACACCTTC
TRBJ2-7	-	TRBV19	-	CASSIDGRSYEQYF	TGTGCCAGTAGTATAGATGGCAGGTCATACGAGCAGTACTTC
TRBJ1-5	-	TRBV2	once	CASSDRDGNQPQHF	TGTGCCAGCAGTGACAGGGATGGCAATCAGCCCCAGCATTTT
TRBJ1-2	-	TRBV19	few	CASSIWTAGGYYGYTF	TGTGCCAGTAGTATCTGGACAGCCGGCGGTTACTATGGCTACACCTTC
TRBJ2-7	-	TRBV27	-	CASLRGYEQYF	TGTGCCAGCCTAAGAGGTTACGAGCAGTACTTC
TRBJ1-4	TRBD1	TRBV7-2	few	CASSSGQGEKLFF	TGTGCCAGCAGCTCGGGACAGGGTGAAAAACTGTTTTTT
TRBJ2-1	TRBD2	TRBV28	-	CASDLQGTSGEQFF	TGTGCCAGCGACCTTCAAGGGACTAGCGGAGAGCAGTTCTTC
TRBJ1-1	-	TRBV9	-	CASSAGGGYTEAFF	TGTGCCAGCAGCGCCGGGGGGGGTTACACTGAAGCTTTCTTT
TRBJ2-2	TRBD1	TRBV19	-	CASSAHRGDGELFF	TGTGCCAGTAGTGCCCACAGGGGGGACGGGGAGCTGTTTTTT
TRBJ1-2	-	TRBV9	-	CASSVEQSYGYTF	TGTGCCAGCAGCGTAGAACAGAGCTATGGCTACACCTTC
TRBJ2-1	TRBD2	TRBV6-5	once	CASSYASGSYEQFF	TGTGCCAGCAGTTACGCGAGCGGGAGCTATGAGCAGTTCTTC
TRBJ2-7	-	TRBV7-9	-	CASVTGKGAYEQYF	TGTGCCAGCGTTACAGGGAAGGGGGCCTACGAGCAGTACTTC
TRBJ2-1	-	TRBV6-4	medium-sized	CASSDGGGQGSDEQFF	TGTGCCAGCAGTGACGGGGGAGGGCAGGGGAGCGATGAGCAGTTCTTC
TRBJ2-7	TRBD1	TRBV13	-	CASSPQGAPSYEQYF	TGTGCCAGCAGCCCACAGGGGGCTCCCTCCTACGAGCAGTACTTC
TRBJ1-1	-	TRBV6-4	-	CASSDSGHTEAFF	TGTGCCAGCAGTGATTCAGGGCACACTGAAGCTTTCTTT
TRBJ1-1	-	TRBV6-1	few	CASSEQGFGTEAFF	TGTGCCAGCAGTGAACAGGGGTTTGGCACTGAAGCTTTCTTT
TRBJ2-3	-	TRBV2	-	CASSEGSVYTQYF	TGTGCCAGCAGTGAGGGTAGCGTGTATACGCAGTATTTT
TRBJ1-5	-	TRBV10-3	few	CATSVSGNQPQHF	TGTGCCACCTCCGTTTCGGGCAATCAGCCCCAGCATTTT
TRBJ2-1	TRBD2	TRBV7-9	-	CASSLRGLAGARGQFF	TGTGCCAGCAGCTTAAGGGGATTAGCGGGGGCGCGCGGGCAGTTCTTC
TRBJ2-7	-	TRBV11-2	-	CASSPQGYEQYF	TGTGCCAGCAGCCCCCAGGGCTACGAGCAGTACTTC
TRBJ2-3	-	TRBV18	few	CASSPREWNTQYF	TGTGCCAGCTCACCTCGGGAGTGGAATACGCAGTATTTT
TRBJ1-2	-	TRBV10-2	-	CASSESRPLGYTF	TGCGCCAGCAGTGAGTCGAGGCCCCTTGGCTACACCTTC
TRBJ2-3	TRBD2	TRBV5-1	-	CASSLGTSGDTQYF	TGCGCCAGCAGCTTGGGGACTAGCGGGGATACGCAGTATTTT
TRBJ1-1	-	TRBV27	-	CASVMNTEAFF	TGTGCCAGCGTAATGAACACTGAAGCTTTCTTT
TRBJ1-2	-	TRBV6-1	-	CAGNGGPYDGYTF	TGTGCCGGCAACGGTGGTCCGTATGATGGCTACACCTTC
TRBJ2-1	TRBD2	TRBV2	-	CASSATSGSRNEQFF	TGTGCCAGCAGTGCGACTAGCGGGAGTAGGAATGAGCAGTTCTTC
TRBJ2-2	TRBD1	TRBV7-3	-	CASRTGGNTGELFF	TGTGCCAGCAGGACAGGGGGAAACACCGGGGAGCTGTTTTTT
TRBJ1-5	-	TRBV30	-	CAWSSVINQPQHF	TGTGCCTGGAGTTCGGTCATAAATCAGCCCCAGCATTTT
TRBJ1-2	TRBD1	TRBV9	-	CASSNAPGQGYGYTF	TGTGCCAGCAGTAACGCACCGGGACAGGGCTATGGCTACACCTTC
TRBJ2-7	TRBD2	TRBV7-9	-	CASSLSGLAGGTYEQYF	TGTGCCAGCAGCTTATCGGGACTAGCGGGGGGAACCTACGAGCAGTACTTC
TRBJ1-1	-	TRBV20-1	once	CSASRGDEAFF	TGCAGTGCTAGTAGAGGAGATGAAGCTTTCTTT
TRBJ2-7	TRBD2	TRBV4-1	-	CASASTSGALRRQYF	TGCGCCAGCGCGTCGACTAGCGGAGCACTTAGAAGGCAGTACTTC
TRBJ1-1	TRBD1	TRBV7-8	-	CASSFYRGNGEAFF	TGTGCCAGCAGCTTCTACAGGGGAAATGGTGAAGCTTTCTTT
TRBJ1-3	TRBD1	TRBV30	once	CAWSGQAGNTIYF	TGTGCCTGGAGCGGACAGGCTGGAAACACCATATATTTT
TRBJ2-5	TRBD2	TRBV5-8	few	CACRLAGGETQYF	TGTGCCTGCCGACTAGCAGGAGGGGAGACCCAGTACTTC
TRBJ2-1	-	TRBV6-1	-	CASRLSPNPDNEQFF	TGTGCCAGCCGTCTATCCCCCAACCCGGACAATGAGCAGTTCTTC
TRBJ2-7	-	TRBV23-1	-	CASSQYQASSYEQYF	TGCGCCAGCAGTCAATATCAGGCAAGCTCCTACGAGCAGTACTTC
TRBJ1-1	-	TRBV29-1	-	CSVVANTEAFF	TGCAGCGTTGTGGCGAACACTGAAGCTTTCTTT
TRBJ1-5	TRBD1	TRBV9	-	CASSLTGGDQPQHF	TGTGCCAGCAGCCTAACAGGGGGCGATCAGCCCCAGCATTTT
TRBJ2-7	-	TRBV9	-	CASSATDYYEQYF	TGTGCCAGCAGCGCGACCGACTACTACGAGCAGTACTTC
TRBJ1-1	-	TRBV30	few	CAWSSTGRTEAFF	TGTGCCTGGAGTAGTACGGGGAGGACTGAAGCTTTCTTT
TRBJ2-3	TRBD2	TRBV5-1	-	CASSLPVSGETSTDTQYF	TGCGCCAGCAGCTTACCTGTTAGCGGGGAAACTAGCACAGATACGCAGTATTTT
TRBJ2-3	-	TRBV30	-	CAWSVLVRELDTDTQYF	TGTGCCTGGAGTGTACTAGTGAGGGAATTGGACACAGATACGCAGTATTTT
TRBJ1-3	-	TRBV11-3	-	CASSSGVGNTIYF	TGTGCCAGCAGCTCGGGAGTTGGAAACACCATATATTTT
TRBJ2-3	-	TRBV5-1	once	CASSRGQSTDTQYF	TGCGCCAGCAGCCGCGGGCAAAGCACAGATACGCAGTATTTT